This is a list of T cell receptor beta chains from one sample in a study of human T cells and chemical hapten exposure. Each CDR3 protein gets one entry after TCRdb re-called the RACE reads with MiXCR. The repertoire holds 350,000 to 450,000 distinct CDR3 sequences, with 4.5% to 5.5% as singletons. The sequences come from whole blood, collected in connection with sensitization to the hapten diphenylcyclopropenone (DPC). These receptors were collected from a woman between 45 and 65 years old with alopecia areata. Some clones in this sample may be carry-over from other donors' samples. The CDR3 runs from the conserved cysteine through the conserved F or W. Each record gives: J gene, clone size, D gene, V gene, CDR3 protein, CDR3 DNA. A D gene is named only where the DNA matches it firmly. Expanded clones get a size class; other rows say once, few or many, or leave the size out.

J gene: TRBJ2-5
clone size: many
D gene: -
V gene: TRBV7-2
CDR3 protein: CASSPLGAQYF
CDR3 DNA: TGTGCCAGCAGCCCATTAGGGGCCCAGTACTTC

J gene: TRBJ2-3
clone size: -
D gene: TRBD2
V gene: TRBV25-1
CDR3 protein: CASSTQEAGVGPDTQYF
CDR3 DNA: TGTGCCAGCAGTACCCAGGAAGCGGGAGTAGGGCCAGATACGCAGTATTTT

J gene: TRBJ1-2
clone size: few
D gene: TRBD1
V gene: TRBV4-2
CDR3 protein: CASSQESIQGAGYTF
CDR3 DNA: TGTGCCAGCAGCCAAGAGTCAATCCAGGGGGCTGGCTACACCTTC

J gene: TRBJ1-3
clone size: -
D gene: -
V gene: TRBV20-1
CDR3 protein: CSAPGTLAFGNTIYF
CDR3 DNA: TGCAGTGCTCCCGGGACTCTAGCCTTCGGAAACACCATATATTTT

J gene: TRBJ2-3
clone size: many
D gene: TRBD1
V gene: TRBV7-7
CDR3 protein: CASSPGTVTDTQYF
CDR3 DNA: TGTGCCAGCAGCCCAGGGACAGTCACAGATACGCAGTATTTT

J gene: TRBJ1-1
clone size: many
D gene: -
V gene: TRBV18
CDR3 protein: CASSPSGENTEAFF
CDR3 DNA: TGTGCCAGCTCACCTTCTGGGGAGAACACTGAAGCTTTCTTT

J gene: TRBJ1-3
clone size: few
D gene: -
V gene: TRBV12-3/TRBV12-4
CDR3 protein: CASSHGQRRNTIYF
CDR3 DNA: TGTGCCAGCAGTCACGGACAGAGAAGAAACACCATATATTTT

J gene: TRBJ2-1
clone size: -
D gene: TRBD1
V gene: TRBV4-1
CDR3 protein: CASSQDGQGNEQFF
CDR3 DNA: TGCGCCAGCAGCCAGGATGGACAGGGGAATGAGCAGTTCTTC

J gene: TRBJ1-2
clone size: many
D gene: TRBD1
V gene: TRBV7-2
CDR3 protein: CASSSTGDGYTF
CDR3 DNA: TGTGCCAGCAGCTCCACAGGGGATGGCTACACCTTC

J gene: TRBJ2-3
clone size: few
D gene: -
V gene: TRBV15
CDR3 protein: CATSRPIRLGTRTDTQYF
CDR3 DNA: TGTGCCACCAGCAGGCCTATCCGACTAGGAACACGCACAGATACGCAGTATTTT

J gene: TRBJ1-1
clone size: many
D gene: -
V gene: TRBV18
CDR3 protein: CASSPLGNTEAFF
CDR3 DNA: TGTGCCAGCAGTCCCCTCGGGAACACTGAAGCTTTCTTT

J gene: TRBJ2-3
clone size: few
D gene: -
V gene: TRBV3-1
CDR3 protein: CASSPSPGQGYTDTQYF
CDR3 DNA: TGTGCCAGCAGCCCAAGCCCGGGGCAGGGGTACACAGATACGCAGTATTTT

J gene: TRBJ1-5
clone size: few
D gene: -
V gene: TRBV12-3/TRBV12-4
CDR3 protein: CASSYRASNQPQHF
CDR3 DNA: TGTGCCAGCAGCTATCGGGCAAGCAATCAGCCCCAGCATTTT

J gene: TRBJ2-7
clone size: many
D gene: TRBD1
V gene: TRBV20-1
CDR3 protein: CSARYGTGTEQYF
CDR3 DNA: TGCAGTGCTAGGTACGGGACAGGGACCGAGCAGTACTTC

J gene: TRBJ2-7
clone size: many
D gene: -
V gene: TRBV3-1
CDR3 protein: CASSATGTLRDEQYF
CDR3 DNA: TGTGCCAGCAGCGCAACCGGGACCCTTCGGGACGAGCAGTACTTC

J gene: TRBJ2-4
clone size: few
D gene: TRBD1
V gene: TRBV5-1
CDR3 protein: CASSWGQGAAKNIQYF
CDR3 DNA: TGCGCCAGCAGCTGGGGACAGGGGGCAGCCAAAAACATTCAGTACTTC

J gene: TRBJ2-1
clone size: many
D gene: TRBD2
V gene: TRBV20-1
CDR3 protein: CSAAPALAGAYNEQFF
CDR3 DNA: TGCAGTGCCGCCCCTGCGCTAGCGGGGGCCTACAATGAGCAGTTCTTC

J gene: TRBJ1-5
clone size: -
D gene: -
V gene: TRBV20-1
CDR3 protein: CSARSGNQPQHF
CDR3 DNA: TGCAGTGCTAGGTCTGGCAATCAGCCCCAGCATTTT

J gene: TRBJ1-2
clone size: many
D gene: -
V gene: TRBV7-2
CDR3 protein: CASSLSRGNYGYTF
CDR3 DNA: TGTGCCAGCAGCTTATCTAGGGGGAACTATGGCTACACCTTC

J gene: TRBJ2-5
clone size: many
D gene: -
V gene: TRBV29-1
CDR3 protein: CSVRVMGEETQYF
CDR3 DNA: TGCAGCGTTCGTGTAATGGGGGAAGAGACCCAGTACTTC

J gene: TRBJ2-7
clone size: few
D gene: TRBD1
V gene: TRBV29-1
CDR3 protein: CSVVGQGADEQYF
CDR3 DNA: TGCAGCGTTGTAGGTCAGGGGGCCGACGAGCAGTACTTC

J gene: TRBJ1-6
clone size: -
D gene: -
V gene: TRBV7-9
CDR3 protein: CASSLTDNSPLHF
CDR3 DNA: TGTGCCAGCAGCTTGACGGATAATTCACCCCTCCACTTT

J gene: TRBJ2-5
clone size: many
D gene: TRBD1
V gene: TRBV5-1
CDR3 protein: CASSQDRNEETQYF
CDR3 DNA: TGCGCCAGCAGCCAGGACAGGAACGAAGAGACCCAGTACTTC